The 12 T cell receptor beta chains reported below all come from one sample, sequenced in a study of radiotherapy plus CTLA-4 blockade in lung cancer. Some clones are missing from TCRdb's copy, which holds only in-frame ones; the method was immunoSEQ multiplex PCR. The sample holds 70,000 to 95,000 clones; approximately 83% are singletons and the top ten take just over 14%. The specimen was peripheral blood, collected from a patient treated with radiotherapy plus ipilimumab. These receptors came from a human donor with non-small cell lung cancer that progressed on radiotherapy plus ipilimumab.

Turning to this clone: Other DNA variants within this sample encode the same CDR3. This chain connects TRBV4-2 to TRBJ2-7; 10 nucleotides line up with TRBD1. The CDR3 sequence is 14 residues long. Looked up from germline, CDR1 is LGHNA and CDR2 is YNFKEQ. Losses at the gene ends were 4 bases for V and 3 bases for J; bases not matched to a gene: 3. The CDR3 DNA sequence: TGTGCCAGCAGCCGCAGGACAGGGGGCTACGAGCAGTACTTC. This translates into CASSRRTGGYEQYF.

In DNA form, the CDR3 reads TGTGCCAGCAGGGGACACCCGAACACTGAAGCTTTCTTT. It is translated as CASRGHPNTEAFF. The gene calls are TRBV2 and TRBJ1-1; weak D call: TRBD1 (6 bases). CDR1 SNHLY and CDR2 FYNNEI come from the germline V gene. The CDR3 contains 13 residues. V was trimmed by 6 bases and J by 1 base, leaving 9 bases between them.

This clone was counted between two and nine times. The chain combines TRBV7-9 with TRBJ2-1; tentative D call: TRBD1 (6 bases). This CDR3 is 15 amino acids long. Germline V CDR1 and CDR2: SEHNR, FQNEAQ (reference sequence). V was shortened by 2 bases and J by 0 bases, with 8 bases between the two germline ends. CDR3 bases: TGTGCCAGCAGCTTAACAGGGTACTCCTACAATGAGCAGTTCTTC. Protein product: CASSLTGYSYNEQFF.

The chain couples TRBV5-1 to TRBJ1-1; no reliable D call. This CDR3 spans 17 amino acids. Germline values: CDR1 SGHRS, CDR2 YFSETQ. The germline V and J ends were trimmed by 0 bases and 5 bases, with 20 bases remaining between them. This chain's CDR3 is CASSLDVGLLINTEAFF. CDR3 sequence (DNA): TGCGCCAGCAGCTTGGATGTCGGCCTCTTGATAAATACTGAAGCTTTCTTT.

In the case of this clone: The sample holds other DNA sequences that translate to the same CDR3. The chain links TRBV9 to TRBJ1-2; D remains unclear. V lost 0 bases and J lost 8, with 5 bases in between. The CDR3 contains 11 residues. Germline loops: CDR1 SGDLS, CDR2 YYNGEE. The CDR3, as DNA: TGTGCCAGCAGCGTAGACGGAGGCTACACCTTC. Protein: CASSVDGGYTF.

The J gene is TRBJ1-4, the V gene TRBV11-3; 8 bases are shared with TRBD1. With V trimmed by 7 bases and J by 10 bases, 8 bases remained unmatched. Germline values: CDR1 SGHNT, CDR2 YENEEA. The CDR3 is 13 amino acids. CDR3 region: CASTVSGGVKLFF. The DNA of the CDR3 is TGTGCCAGCACCGTTTCAGGGGGCGTAAAACTGTTTTTT.

The chain links TRBV6-5 to TRBJ2-5, with 9 positions matching TRBD2. V shed 3 bases, J shed 9 bases, and the junction held 8 bases outside the gene matches. Germline-derived CDR1 and CDR2 are MNHEY and SVGAGI. The CDR3 length is 14 residues. As DNA, the CDR3 is TGTGCCAGCAGTTATGGAGCGGGGGGACTCCCCCAGTACTTC. Amino acid sequence: CASSYGAGGLPQYF.

The chain combines TRBV10-3 with TRBJ1-2, with D perhaps matching TRBD1 (6 bases). CDR1 ENHRY and CDR2 SYGVKD come from the germline V gene. This CDR3 has 14 amino acids. V was trimmed by 6 bases and J by 4 bases, leaving 15 bases between them. CDR3: CAIRDSVLSYGYTF. Written as DNA, the CDR3 is TGTGCCATCAGGGACAGCGTCCTTTCCTATGGCTACACCTTC.

This chain connects TRBV15 to TRBJ2-5, with a tentative D call TRBD1 (5 bases). The assigned J gene may be wrong: the sequence end matches TRBJ2-7 better. This CDR3 is 15 amino acids long. Germline values: CDR1 LNHNV, CDR2 YYDKDF (reference sequence). CDR3 amino acids: CATSNTGRLHYEQYF. The CDR3 DNA reads TGTGCCACCAGCAATACAGGACGACTCCACTACGAGCAGTACTTC.

The chain combines TRBV7-2 with TRBJ2-1; D might be TRBD2 (5 bases). CDR1 is SGHTA, CDR2 FQGNSA, per germline. The V and J ends lost 3 bases and 7 bases respectively, with 13 bases between them. The CDR3 consists of 14 residues. The CDR3 region is CASSFGGRGNEQFF. CDR3 nucleotides: TGTGCCAGCAGCTTCGGAGGACGCGGGAATGAGCAGTTCTTC.

The chain employs TRBV6-5 and TRBJ1-2; D call uncertain. The germline V and J ends were trimmed by 0 bases and 7 bases, with 12 bases remaining between them. CDR1 and CDR2 (germline): MNHEY, SVGAGI. The CDR3 runs to 14 residues. The CDR3 DNA is TGTGCCAGCAGTTACTCTGAGGGATACGGTGGCTACACCTTC. It encodes CASSYSEGYGGYTF.

The chain employs TRBV12-5 and TRBJ1-5; the D gene is possibly TRBD1 (5 bases). CDR3 length: 12 residues. In germline, CDR1 is LGHNT, CDR2 FRNRAP. V lost 6 bases, J lost 2 bases, and 5 bases lay in between. Here the CDR3 reads CASGQGNQPQHF. CDR3 sequence (DNA): TGTGCTAGTGGACAGGGCAATCAGCCCCAGCATTTT.